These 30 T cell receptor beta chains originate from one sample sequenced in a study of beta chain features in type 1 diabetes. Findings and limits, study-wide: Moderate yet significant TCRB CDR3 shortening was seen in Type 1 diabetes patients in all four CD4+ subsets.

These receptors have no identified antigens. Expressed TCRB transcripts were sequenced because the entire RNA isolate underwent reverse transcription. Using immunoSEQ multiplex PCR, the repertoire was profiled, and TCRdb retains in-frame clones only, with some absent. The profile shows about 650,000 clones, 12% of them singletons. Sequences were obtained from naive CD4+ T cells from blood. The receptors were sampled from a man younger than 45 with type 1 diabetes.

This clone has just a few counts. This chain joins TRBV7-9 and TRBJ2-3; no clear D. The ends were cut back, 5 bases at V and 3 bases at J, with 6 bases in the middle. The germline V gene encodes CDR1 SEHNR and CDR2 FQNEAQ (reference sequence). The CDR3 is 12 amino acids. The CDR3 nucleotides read TGTGCCAGCAGCACAAGTACAGATACGCAGTATTTT. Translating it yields CASSTSTDTQYF.

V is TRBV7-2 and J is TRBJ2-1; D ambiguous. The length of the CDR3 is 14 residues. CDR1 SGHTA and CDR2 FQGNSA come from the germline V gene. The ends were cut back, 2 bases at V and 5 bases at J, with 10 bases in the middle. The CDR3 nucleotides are TGTGCCAGCAGCTTAAGAAAGGGTGACAATGAGCAGTTCTTC. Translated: CASSLRKGDNEQFF.

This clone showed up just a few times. CDR3 bases: TGCAGCGCGCGGGGGGGCCTGAATGAGCAGTTCTTC. Its translation: CSARGGLNEQFF. J is TRBJ2-1 and V is TRBV29-1; 9 nucleotides match TRBD2. CDR1 and CDR2 from the germline V gene are SQVTM and ANQGSEA. There are 12 residues in the CDR3. V gave up 7 bases and J gave up 7 bases; unmatched junction bases: 5.

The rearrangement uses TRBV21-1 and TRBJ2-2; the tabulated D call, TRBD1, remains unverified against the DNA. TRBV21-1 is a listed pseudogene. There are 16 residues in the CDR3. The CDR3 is CASSKQGPIDTGELFF. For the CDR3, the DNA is TGTGCCAGCAGCAAGCAGGGCCCGATTGACACCGGGGAGCTGTTTTTT.

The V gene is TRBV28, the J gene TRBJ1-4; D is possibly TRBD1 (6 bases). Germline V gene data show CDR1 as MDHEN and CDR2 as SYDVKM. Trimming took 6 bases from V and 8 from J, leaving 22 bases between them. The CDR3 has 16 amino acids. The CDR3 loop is CASSPHGGPGGEKLFF. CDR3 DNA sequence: TGTGCCAGCAGCCCTCATGGGGGCCCGGGCGGGGAAAAACTGTTTTTT.

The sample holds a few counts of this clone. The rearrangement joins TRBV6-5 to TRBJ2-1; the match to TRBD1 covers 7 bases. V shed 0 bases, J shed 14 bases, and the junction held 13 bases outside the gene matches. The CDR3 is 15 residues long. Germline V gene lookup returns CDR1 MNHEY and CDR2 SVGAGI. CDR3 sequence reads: CASSYSSLGGEREFF. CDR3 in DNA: TGTGCCAGCAGTTACTCGAGTTTAGGGGGCGAAAGGGAGTTCTTC.

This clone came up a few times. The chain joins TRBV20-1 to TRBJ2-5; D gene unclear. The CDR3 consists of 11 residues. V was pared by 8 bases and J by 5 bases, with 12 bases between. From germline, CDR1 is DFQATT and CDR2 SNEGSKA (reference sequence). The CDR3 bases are TGCAGTAAAGGGTGGCTGGAGACCCAGTACTTC. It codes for CSKGWLETQYF.

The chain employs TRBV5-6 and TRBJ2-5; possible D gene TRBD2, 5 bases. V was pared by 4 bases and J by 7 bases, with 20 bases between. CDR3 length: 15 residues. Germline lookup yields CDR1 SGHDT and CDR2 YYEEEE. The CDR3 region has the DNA TGTGCCAGCAGCGCCCCTTTGCCAACCGCGGGGACCCAGTACTTC. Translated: CASSAPLPTAGTQYF.

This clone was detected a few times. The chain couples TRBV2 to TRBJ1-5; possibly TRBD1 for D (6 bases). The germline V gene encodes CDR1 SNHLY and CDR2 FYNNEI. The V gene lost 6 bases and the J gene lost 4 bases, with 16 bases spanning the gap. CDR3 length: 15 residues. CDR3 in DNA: TGTGCCAGCAGGGCCCGGACAGCTTTAAATCAGCCCCAGCATTTT. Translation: CASRARTALNQPQHF.

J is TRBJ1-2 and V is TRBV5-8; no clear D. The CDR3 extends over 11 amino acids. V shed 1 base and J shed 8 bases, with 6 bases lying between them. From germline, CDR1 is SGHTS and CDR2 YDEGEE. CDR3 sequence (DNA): TGTGCCAGCAGCTTGATGTTCGGCTACACCTTC. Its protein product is CASSLMFGYTF.

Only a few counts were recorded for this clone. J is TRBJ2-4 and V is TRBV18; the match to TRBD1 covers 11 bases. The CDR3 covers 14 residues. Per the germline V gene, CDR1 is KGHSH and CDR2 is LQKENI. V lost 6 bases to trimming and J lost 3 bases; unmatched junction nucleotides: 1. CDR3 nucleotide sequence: TGTGCCAGCTCCGGGACAGGGGGCAAAAACATTCAGTACTTC. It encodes CASSGTGGKNIQYF.

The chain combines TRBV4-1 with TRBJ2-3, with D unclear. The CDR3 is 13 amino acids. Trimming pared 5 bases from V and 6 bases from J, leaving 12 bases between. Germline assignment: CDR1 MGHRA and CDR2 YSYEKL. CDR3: CASSVLGGDTQYF. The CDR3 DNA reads TGCGCCAGCAGCGTCCTGGGCGGCGATACGCAGTATTTT.

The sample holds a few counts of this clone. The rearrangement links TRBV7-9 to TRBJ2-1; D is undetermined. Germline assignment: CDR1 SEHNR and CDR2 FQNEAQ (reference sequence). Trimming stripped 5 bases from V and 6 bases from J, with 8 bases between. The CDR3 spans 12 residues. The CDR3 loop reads CASSPGPNEQFF. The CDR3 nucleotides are TGTGCCAGCAGCCCCGGACCCAATGAGCAGTTCTTC.

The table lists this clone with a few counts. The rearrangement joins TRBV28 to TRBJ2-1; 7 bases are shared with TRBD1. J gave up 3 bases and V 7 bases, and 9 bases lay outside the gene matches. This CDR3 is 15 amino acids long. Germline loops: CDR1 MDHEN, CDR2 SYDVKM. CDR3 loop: CASTTFRDSYNEQFF. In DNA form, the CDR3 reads TGTGCCAGCACCACATTCCGGGACAGCTACAATGAGCAGTTCTTC.

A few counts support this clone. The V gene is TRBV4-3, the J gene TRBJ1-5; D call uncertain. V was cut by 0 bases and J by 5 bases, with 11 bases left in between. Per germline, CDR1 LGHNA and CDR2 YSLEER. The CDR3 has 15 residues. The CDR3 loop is CASSQDFTADQPQHF. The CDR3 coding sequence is TGCGCCAGCAGCCAAGATTTTACAGCAGATCAGCCCCAGCATTTT.

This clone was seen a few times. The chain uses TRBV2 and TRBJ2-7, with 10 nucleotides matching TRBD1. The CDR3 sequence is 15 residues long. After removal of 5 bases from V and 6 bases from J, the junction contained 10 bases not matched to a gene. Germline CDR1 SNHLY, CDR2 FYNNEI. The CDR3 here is CASSHWTGGSPEQYF. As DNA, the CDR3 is TGTGCCAGCAGTCATTGGACAGGGGGGTCTCCCGAGCAGTACTTC. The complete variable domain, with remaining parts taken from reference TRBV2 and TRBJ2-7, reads EPEVTQTPSHQVTQMGQEVILRCVPISNHLYFYWYRQILGQKVEFLVSFYNNEISEKSEIFDDQFSVERPDGSNFTLKIRSTKLEDSAMYFCASSHWTGGSPEQYFGPGTRLTVT.

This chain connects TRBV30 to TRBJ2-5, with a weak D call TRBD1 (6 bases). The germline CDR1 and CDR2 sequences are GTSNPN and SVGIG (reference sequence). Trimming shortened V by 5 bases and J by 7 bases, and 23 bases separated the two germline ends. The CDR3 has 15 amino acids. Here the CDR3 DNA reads TGTGCCTGGGAGTCAGGGGCCGGAACAGCGGCGACCCAGTACTTC. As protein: CAWESGAGTAATQYF.

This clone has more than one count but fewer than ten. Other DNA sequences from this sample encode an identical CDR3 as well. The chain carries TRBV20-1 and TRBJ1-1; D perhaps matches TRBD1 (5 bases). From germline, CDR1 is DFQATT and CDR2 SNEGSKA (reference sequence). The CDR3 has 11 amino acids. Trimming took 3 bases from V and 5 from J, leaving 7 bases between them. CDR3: CSASGGTEAFF. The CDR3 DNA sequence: TGCAGTGCTAGTGGGGGGACTGAAGCTTTCTTT.

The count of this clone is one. CDR3 residues: CASSQHERGHPNTGELFF. In nucleotides, the CDR3 is TGTGCCAGCAGCCAACACGAGCGGGGGCACCCAAACACCGGGGAGCTGTTTTTT. The chain combines TRBV14 with TRBJ2-2; TRBD2 matches 8 bases. J was trimmed by 2 bases and V by 2 bases; bases with no gene match: 10. Germline V gene data show CDR1 as SGHDN and CDR2 as FVKESK. The CDR3 sequence is 18 residues long.

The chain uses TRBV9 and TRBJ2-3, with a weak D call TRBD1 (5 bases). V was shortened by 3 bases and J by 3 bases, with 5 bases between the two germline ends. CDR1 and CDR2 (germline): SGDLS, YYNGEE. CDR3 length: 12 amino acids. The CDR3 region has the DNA TGTGCCAGCAGCGGACAGACAGATACGCAGTATTTT. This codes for CASSGQTDTQYF.

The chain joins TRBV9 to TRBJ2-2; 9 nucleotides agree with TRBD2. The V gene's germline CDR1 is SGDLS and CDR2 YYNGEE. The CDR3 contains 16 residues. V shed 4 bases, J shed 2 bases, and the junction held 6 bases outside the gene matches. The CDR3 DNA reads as TGTGCCAGCAGCCCACTTAGCGGGGGCAACACCGGGGAGCTGTTTTTT. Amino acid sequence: CASSPLSGGNTGELFF.

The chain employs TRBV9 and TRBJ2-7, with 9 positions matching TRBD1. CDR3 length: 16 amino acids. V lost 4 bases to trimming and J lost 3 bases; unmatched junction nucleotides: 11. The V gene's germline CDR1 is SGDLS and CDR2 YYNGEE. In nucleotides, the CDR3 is TGTGCCAGCAGCCCCGGGACAGGGATATACCTCTACGAGCAGTACTTC. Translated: CASSPGTGIYLYEQYF.

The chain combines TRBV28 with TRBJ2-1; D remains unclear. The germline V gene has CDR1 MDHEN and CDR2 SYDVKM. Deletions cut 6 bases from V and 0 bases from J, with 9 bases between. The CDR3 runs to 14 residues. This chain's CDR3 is CASRPVSSYNEQFF. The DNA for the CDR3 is TGTGCCAGCAGGCCAGTGAGCTCCTACAATGAGCAGTTCTTC.

CDR3 in DNA: TGTGCCAGCAGCTCCCCCGAGACCCCTATGCCGAATGAGCAGTTCTTC. It translates to CASSSPETPMPNEQFF. The rearrangement joins TRBV7-3 to TRBJ2-1; D not certain. Between the trimmed V and J ends, which lost 4 bases and 7 bases, there was a span of 20 bases. The CDR3 extends over 16 amino acids. CDR1 is SGHTA, CDR2 FQGTGA, per germline.

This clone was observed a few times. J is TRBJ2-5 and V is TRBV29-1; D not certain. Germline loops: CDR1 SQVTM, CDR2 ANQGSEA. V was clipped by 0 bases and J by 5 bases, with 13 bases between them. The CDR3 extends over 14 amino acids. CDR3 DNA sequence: TGCAGCGTTGAAGATCAAACTGACGTGGAGACCCAGTACTTC. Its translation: CSVEDQTDVETQYF.

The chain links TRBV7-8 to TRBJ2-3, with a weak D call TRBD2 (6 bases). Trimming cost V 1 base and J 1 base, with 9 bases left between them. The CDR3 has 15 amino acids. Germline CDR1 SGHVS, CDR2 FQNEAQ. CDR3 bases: TGTGCCAGCAGCTTAGTGGGCGGGGGCACAGATACGCAGTATTTT. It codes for CASSLVGGGTDTQYF.

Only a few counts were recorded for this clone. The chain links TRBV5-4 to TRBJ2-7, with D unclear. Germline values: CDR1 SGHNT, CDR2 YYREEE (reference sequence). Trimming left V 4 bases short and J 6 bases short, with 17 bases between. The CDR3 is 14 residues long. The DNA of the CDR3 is TGTGCCAGCAGCCAAGATCCCCCTTCCGTCGAGCAGTACTTC. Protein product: CASSQDPPSVEQYF.

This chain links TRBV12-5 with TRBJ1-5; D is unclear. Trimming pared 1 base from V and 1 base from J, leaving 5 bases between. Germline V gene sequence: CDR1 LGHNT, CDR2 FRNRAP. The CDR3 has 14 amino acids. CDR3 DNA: TGTGCTAGTGGTTTGGAAGAGAGCAATCAGCCCCAGCATTTT. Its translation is CASGLEESNQPQHF.

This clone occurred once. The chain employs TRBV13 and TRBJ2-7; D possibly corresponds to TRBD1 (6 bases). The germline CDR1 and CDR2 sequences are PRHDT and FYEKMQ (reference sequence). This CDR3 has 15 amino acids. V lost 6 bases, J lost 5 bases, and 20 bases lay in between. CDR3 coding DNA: TGTGCCAGCAGACAGACAGGTGCCTCTACCCACGAGCAGTACTTC. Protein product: CASRQTGASTHEQYF.

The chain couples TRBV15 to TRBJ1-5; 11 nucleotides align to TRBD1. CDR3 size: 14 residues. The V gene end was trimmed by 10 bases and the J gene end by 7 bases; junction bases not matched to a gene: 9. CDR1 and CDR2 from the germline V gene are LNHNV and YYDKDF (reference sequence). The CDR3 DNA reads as TGTGCCAGCTCGAAGGACAGGGGGCTCCAGCCCCAGCATTTT. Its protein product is CASSKDRGLQPQHF.